Detailed here is one T cell receptor (beta chain). TCRdb's table, derived via immunoSEQ multiplex PCR, lists solely in-frame clones and lacks some. The sample shows some 150,000 clones, around 94% of them seen only once. Trimming took 3 bases from V and 1 from J, leaving 9 bases between them. Germline V lookup: CDR1 LNHDA, CDR2 SQIVND (reference sequence). CDR3 length: 14 amino acids. This entry belongs to a study of control samples from healthy donors and cancer patients. This receptor was obtained from a man between 60 and 75 years old with colorectal cancer. The material sequenced was PBMCs. The V gene is TRBV19, the J gene TRBJ1-2; D not certain. The CDR3 spells CASSISSFNYGYTF. The DNA for the CDR3 is TGTGCCAGTAGTATTTCCTCGTTTAACTATGGCTACACCTTC.